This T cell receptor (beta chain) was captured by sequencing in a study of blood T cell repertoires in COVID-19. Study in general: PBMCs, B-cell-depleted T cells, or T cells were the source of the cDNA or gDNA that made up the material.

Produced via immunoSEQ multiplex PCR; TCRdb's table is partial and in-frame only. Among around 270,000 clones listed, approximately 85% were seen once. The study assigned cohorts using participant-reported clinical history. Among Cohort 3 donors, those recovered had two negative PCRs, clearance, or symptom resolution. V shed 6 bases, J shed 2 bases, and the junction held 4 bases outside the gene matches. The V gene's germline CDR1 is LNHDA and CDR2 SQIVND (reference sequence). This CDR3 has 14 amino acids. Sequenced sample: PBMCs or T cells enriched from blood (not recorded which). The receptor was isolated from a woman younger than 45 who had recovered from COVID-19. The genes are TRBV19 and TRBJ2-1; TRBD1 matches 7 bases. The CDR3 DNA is TGTGCCAGTAGGGGAACAGGGGCCTACAATGAGCAGTTCTTC. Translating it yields CASRGTGAYNEQFF.